These T cell receptor beta chains were read from a single sample in a study of circulating and synovial CD4+ cells in juvenile arthritis. Sequenced by immunoSEQ multiplex PCR; TCRdb stores in-frame clones only, minus some. The table has 30,000 to 40,000 clones, about 95% seen once; the top ten hold approximately 0.68%. The material sequenced was CD4+ T cells from blood. All receptors come from a human donor with juvenile idiopathic arthritis. Both conserved end residues are part of each CDR3. A D gene is named only where the DNA matches it firmly. For some rows the clone size is stated as once, few or many, or as a class when expanded; others skip it.

CDR3 length: 15; V gene: TRBV5-4; D gene: NA; J gene: TRBJ2-3; clone size: NA; CDR3 protein: CASSFGGTLTDTQYF; CDR3 DNA: TGTGCCAGCAGCTTTGGGGGCACGTTAACAGATACGCAGTATTTT
CDR3 length: 16; V gene: TRBV7-9; D gene: TRBD1; J gene: TRBJ1-3; clone size: NA; CDR3 protein: CASSLVTGTFGNTIYF; CDR3 DNA: TGTGCCAGCAGCTTAGTGACAGGGACGTTCGGAAACACCATATATTTT
CDR3 length: 14; V gene: TRBV9; D gene: TRBD2; J gene: TRBJ2-5; clone size: NA; CDR3 protein: CASSLGLAEETQYF; CDR3 DNA: TGTGCCAGCAGCTTGGGACTAGCGGAAGAGACCCAGTACTTC
CDR3 length: 15; V gene: TRBV5-4; D gene: NA; J gene: TRBJ1-1; clone size: few; CDR3 protein: CASSSAQGPDTEAFF; CDR3 DNA: TGTGCCAGCAGCTCTGCACAGGGACCCGACACTGAAGCTTTCTTT
CDR3 length: 16; V gene: TRBV6-1; D gene: TRBD2; J gene: TRBJ2-5; clone size: once; CDR3 protein: CASSEAGGSFQETQYF; CDR3 DNA: TGTGCCAGCAGTGAAGCGGGAGGGTCCTTCCAAGAGACCCAGTACTTC
CDR3 length: 17; V gene: TRBV7-7; D gene: TRBD1; J gene: TRBJ2-7; clone size: NA; CDR3 protein: CASSSITPTGSSYEQYF; CDR3 DNA: TGTGCCAGCAGCTCCATTACCCCGACAGGGAGCTCCTACGAGCAGTACTTC
CDR3 length: 14; V gene: TRBV5-8; D gene: NA; J gene: TRBJ1-2; clone size: NA; CDR3 protein: CASSFGQGRYGYTF; CDR3 DNA: TGTGCCAGCAGTTTCGGGCAGGGAAGGTATGGCTACACCTTC
CDR3 length: 14; V gene: TRBV19; D gene: TRBD1; J gene: TRBJ1-6; clone size: NA; CDR3 protein: CASRRGGEESPLHF; CDR3 DNA: TGTGCCAGTAGACGAGGGGGCGAGGAATCACCCCTCCACTTT
CDR3 length: 18; V gene: TRBV5-1; D gene: TRBD2; J gene: TRBJ2-3; clone size: NA; CDR3 protein: CASSLGSGGAWGTDTQYF; CDR3 DNA: TGCGCCAGCAGCTTGGGGAGCGGGGGGGCTTGGGGCACAGATACGCAGTATTTT
CDR3 length: 15; V gene: TRBV4-1; D gene: TRBD2; J gene: TRBJ2-7; clone size: NA; CDR3 protein: CASSQLGLARNEQYF; CDR3 DNA: TGCGCCAGCAGCCAACTGGGACTAGCTAGGAACGAGCAGTACTTC
CDR3 length: 15; V gene: TRBV18; D gene: TRBD1; J gene: TRBJ1-5; clone size: few; CDR3 protein: CASSPGTGGNQPQHF; CDR3 DNA: TGTGCCAGCTCACCAGGGACAGGGGGCAACCAGCCCCAGCATTTT
CDR3 length: 13; V gene: TRBV18; D gene: NA; J gene: TRBJ1-6; clone size: NA; CDR3 protein: CASSPLSNSPLHF; CDR3 DNA: TGTGCCAGCTCACCGTTATCTAATTCACCCCTCCACTTT
CDR3 length: 11; V gene: TRBV7-2; D gene: NA; J gene: TRBJ2-5; clone size: NA; CDR3 protein: CASSPRETQYF; CDR3 DNA: TGTGCCAGCAGCCCTAGGGAGACCCAGTACTTC
CDR3 length: 16; V gene: TRBV6-1; D gene: NA; J gene: TRBJ2-3; clone size: NA; CDR3 protein: CASSESSQTSTDTQYF; CDR3 DNA: TGTGCCAGCAGTGAAAGTAGTCAGACTAGCACAGATACGCAGTATTTT
CDR3 length: 16; V gene: TRBV5-1; D gene: NA; J gene: TRBJ2-3; clone size: NA; CDR3 protein: CASSLDSGGTTDTQYF; CDR3 DNA: TGCGCCAGCAGCTTGGATTCTGGAGGGACCACAGATACGCAGTATTTT
CDR3 length: 16; V gene: TRBV9; D gene: TRBD2; J gene: TRBJ2-7; clone size: NA; CDR3 protein: CASSVGGASGTYEQYF; CDR3 DNA: TGTGCCAGCAGCGTAGGAGGGGCTAGCGGGACCTACGAGCAGTACTTC
CDR3 length: 16; V gene: TRBV11-1; D gene: TRBD2; J gene: TRBJ2-3; clone size: NA; CDR3 protein: CASSLGGTSGRDTQYF; CDR3 DNA: TGTGCCAGCAGCTTGGGGGGGACTAGTGGCCGAGATACGCAGTATTTT
CDR3 length: 18; V gene: TRBV18; D gene: TRBD1; J gene: TRBJ1-5; clone size: NA; CDR3 protein: CASSPSRQGAPLGQPQHF; CDR3 DNA: TGTGCCAGCTCACCAAGTCGGCAGGGGGCCCCCTTGGGTCAGCCCCAGCATTTT
CDR3 length: 16; V gene: TRBV7-9; D gene: TRBD1; J gene: TRBJ2-7; clone size: NA; CDR3 protein: CASSLVTQDRGYEQYF; CDR3 DNA: TGTGCCAGCAGCTTAGTGACTCAGGACAGGGGGTACGAGCAGTACTTC
CDR3 length: 14; V gene: TRBV28; D gene: NA; J gene: TRBJ1-1; clone size: NA; CDR3 protein: CASSPLDRNTEAFF; CDR3 DNA: TGTGCCAGCAGTCCCCTCGACAGAAACACTGAAGCTTTCTTT
CDR3 length: 11; V gene: TRBV9; D gene: NA; J gene: TRBJ2-7; clone size: NA; CDR3 protein: CASSDNYEQYF; CDR3 DNA: TGTGCCAGCAGCGATAATTACGAGCAGTACTTC
CDR3 length: 16; V gene: TRBV30; D gene: TRBD2; J gene: TRBJ2-3; clone size: NA; CDR3 protein: CAWSQRLAGVKDTQYF; CDR3 DNA: TGTGCCTGGAGTCAACGACTAGCGGGAGTGAAAGATACGCAGTATTTT
CDR3 length: 16; V gene: TRBV15; D gene: TRBD1; J gene: TRBJ1-5; clone size: NA; CDR3 protein: CATSRWDRGKDQPQHF; CDR3 DNA: TGTGCCACCAGCAGATGGGACAGGGGTAAAGATCAGCCCCAGCATTTT
CDR3 length: 19; V gene: TRBV6-4; D gene: TRBD1; J gene: TRBJ1-4; clone size: NA; CDR3 protein: CASSDKDRVEFATNEKLFF; CDR3 DNA: TGTGCCAGCAGTGATAAGGACAGGGTCGAATTTGCAACTAATGAAAAACTGTTTTTT
CDR3 length: 16; V gene: TRBV9; D gene: NA; J gene: TRBJ1-1; clone size: NA; CDR3 protein: CASSVEGDRRDTEAFF; CDR3 DNA: TGTGCCAGCAGCGTAGAAGGCGACAGACGGGACACTGAAGCTTTCTTT
CDR3 length: 16; V gene: TRBV19; D gene: TRBD1; J gene: TRBJ1-5; clone size: NA; CDR3 protein: CASSKSRGGSGQPQHF; CDR3 DNA: TGTGCCAGTAGTAAATCGCGAGGGGGCTCAGGGCAGCCCCAGCATTTT
CDR3 length: 16; V gene: TRBV7-9; D gene: TRBD2; J gene: TRBJ2-7; clone size: NA; CDR3 protein: CASSLVSLAGSYEQYF; CDR3 DNA: TGTGCCAGCAGCTTAGTGTCCCTAGCGGGCTCCTACGAGCAGTACTTC
CDR3 length: 15; V gene: TRBV27; D gene: NA; J gene: TRBJ2-3; clone size: NA; CDR3 protein: CASRPIADLTDTQYF; CDR3 DNA: TGTGCCAGCAGGCCCATAGCGGATCTCACAGATACGCAGTATTTT
CDR3 length: 15; V gene: TRBV6-6; D gene: TRBD1; J gene: TRBJ2-5; clone size: NA; CDR3 protein: CASSYRTGLQETQYF; CDR3 DNA: TGTGCCAGCAGTTACCGGACAGGCCTTCAAGAGACCCAGTACTTC
CDR3 length: 14; V gene: TRBV28; D gene: NA; J gene: TRBJ1-3; clone size: NA; CDR3 protein: CASNADTRRNTIYF; CDR3 DNA: TGTGCCAGCAACGCGGACACGCGTCGAAACACCATATATTTT
CDR3 length: 16; V gene: TRBV5-1; D gene: TRBD1; J gene: TRBJ2-3; clone size: NA; CDR3 protein: CASSSQFGQGPDTQYF; CDR3 DNA: TGCGCCAGCAGCTCCCAATTTGGACAGGGTCCAGATACGCAGTATTTT
CDR3 length: 17; V gene: TRBV21-1; D gene: NA; J gene: TRBJ1-3; clone size: few; CDR3 protein: CASSKEGGPGGGNTIYF; CDR3 DNA: TGTGCCAGCAGCAAAGAGGGAGGGCCTGGGGGGGGAAACACCATATATTTT
CDR3 length: 15; V gene: TRBV23-1; D gene: NA; J gene: TRBJ1-4; clone size: once; CDR3 protein: CASSQMRGGQGGLFF; CDR3 DNA: TGCGCCAGCAGTCAAATGCGTGGGGGCCAGGGCGGACTGTTTTTT
CDR3 length: 18; V gene: TRBV4-1; D gene: NA; J gene: TRBJ1-5; clone size: NA; CDR3 protein: CASSQDLEAELYNQPQHF; CDR3 DNA: TGCGCCAGCAGCCAAGATCTTGAGGCAGAACTTTACAATCAGCCCCAGCATTTT
CDR3 length: 14; V gene: TRBV11-2; D gene: NA; J gene: TRBJ2-7; clone size: NA; CDR3 protein: CASSLASTVYEQYF; CDR3 DNA: TGTGCCAGCAGCTTAGCTAGCACAGTCTACGAGCAGTACTTC
CDR3 length: 18; V gene: TRBV19; D gene: TRBD1; J gene: TRBJ1-2; clone size: NA; CDR3 protein: CASKPLGQGLETNYGYTF; CDR3 DNA: TGTGCCAGTAAACCCCTCGGACAGGGCCTAGAAACGAACTATGGCTACACCTTC
CDR3 length: 14; V gene: TRBV15; D gene: TRBD1; J gene: TRBJ1-1; clone size: once; CDR3 protein: CATRRDRELFEAFF; CDR3 DNA: TGTGCCACCAGGAGAGACAGGGAACTATTCGAAGCTTTCTTT
CDR3 length: 15; V gene: TRBV6-5; D gene: NA; J gene: TRBJ2-7; clone size: NA; CDR3 protein: CASSQLPPVSYEQYF; CDR3 DNA: TGTGCCAGCAGCCAACTGCCCCCGGTCTCCTACGAGCAGTACTTC
CDR3 length: 12; V gene: TRBV7-3; D gene: NA; J gene: TRBJ2-7; clone size: once; CDR3 protein: CASSPRSYEQYF; CDR3 DNA: TGTGCCAGCAGCCCGAGGTCCTACGAGCAGTACTTC
CDR3 length: 13; V gene: TRBV18; D gene: TRBD1; J gene: TRBJ1-1; clone size: NA; CDR3 protein: CASSRQGAPRAFF; CDR3 DNA: TGTGCCAGCTCACGACAGGGGGCCCCTCGAGCTTTCTTT
CDR3 length: 15; V gene: TRBV7-7; D gene: TRBD1; J gene: TRBJ2-2; clone size: NA; CDR3 protein: CASRGTVGPSGELFF; CDR3 DNA: TGTGCCAGCAGGGGGACAGTAGGCCCTTCCGGGGAGCTGTTTTTT
CDR3 length: 15; V gene: TRBV25-1; D gene: NA; J gene: TRBJ2-1; clone size: NA; CDR3 protein: CASSAATLPGEEQFF; CDR3 DNA: TGTGCCAGCAGTGCAGCTACTCTCCCAGGGGAAGAGCAGTTCTTC
CDR3 length: 15; V gene: TRBV6-6; D gene: TRBD2; J gene: TRBJ2-7; clone size: NA; CDR3 protein: CASGSGGGRSYEQYF; CDR3 DNA: TGTGCCAGCGGCAGCGGGGGTGGGCGTTCCTACGAGCAGTACTTC
CDR3 length: 17; V gene: TRBV5-1; D gene: TRBD2; J gene: TRBJ2-1; clone size: NA; CDR3 protein: CASSVFGTSGSYNEQFF; CDR3 DNA: TGCGCCAGCAGCGTCTTTGGGACTAGCGGCTCCTACAATGAGCAGTTCTTC
CDR3 length: 16; V gene: TRBV10-3; D gene: TRBD1; J gene: TRBJ1-3; clone size: NA; CDR3 protein: CAISGTDRGSGNTIYF; CDR3 DNA: TGTGCCATCAGTGGGACCGACAGGGGCTCTGGAAACACCATATATTTT
CDR3 length: 16; V gene: TRBV11-2; D gene: TRBD2; J gene: TRBJ2-1; clone size: NA; CDR3 protein: CASSNLGARPGGEQFF; CDR3 DNA: TGTGCCAGCAGTAATCTAGGGGCGCGCCCGGGGGGTGAGCAGTTCTTC
CDR3 length: 15; V gene: TRBV4-2; D gene: NA; J gene: TRBJ1-1; clone size: once; CDR3 protein: CASSQEGARDTEAFF; CDR3 DNA: TGTGCCAGCAGCCAAGAAGGGGCCAGGGACACTGAAGCTTTCTTT
CDR3 length: 15; V gene: TRBV6-5; D gene: NA; J gene: TRBJ1-5; clone size: NA; CDR3 protein: CASRLQALTNQPQHF; CDR3 DNA: TGTGCCAGCAGACTACAGGCACTTACCAATCAGCCCCAGCATTTT
CDR3 length: 18; V gene: TRBV11-2; D gene: NA; J gene: TRBJ1-6; clone size: NA; CDR3 protein: CASSPRGLGLGYNSPLHF; CDR3 DNA: TGTGCCAGCAGCCCCAGAGGCCTGGGACTGGGCTATAATTCACCCCTCCACTTT
CDR3 length: 15; V gene: TRBV5-4; D gene: TRBD2; J gene: TRBJ2-7; clone size: once; CDR3 protein: CASRRAGDGAYEQYF; CDR3 DNA: TGTGCCAGTAGAAGAGCGGGAGACGGAGCCTACGAGCAGTACTTC
CDR3 length: 16; V gene: TRBV4-2; D gene: TRBD2; J gene: TRBJ2-2; clone size: NA; CDR3 protein: CASSSPAGVNTGELFF; CDR3 DNA: TGTGCCAGCAGCTCCCCAGCGGGGGTGAACACCGGGGAGCTGTTTTTT
CDR3 length: 16; V gene: TRBV14; D gene: TRBD1; J gene: TRBJ1-2; clone size: NA; CDR3 protein: CASSPGPGQGFYGYTF; CDR3 DNA: TGTGCCAGCAGCCCCGGTCCCGGACAGGGTTTCTATGGCTACACCTTC
CDR3 length: 14; V gene: TRBV5-1; D gene: NA; J gene: TRBJ1-6; clone size: NA; CDR3 protein: CASSLTGQISPLHF; CDR3 DNA: TGCGCCAGCAGCTTGACCGGACAGATTTCACCCCTCCACTTT
CDR3 length: 15; V gene: TRBV10-3; D gene: NA; J gene: TRBJ1-3; clone size: NA; CDR3 protein: CAISETGTPGNTIYF; CDR3 DNA: TGTGCCATCAGTGAGACAGGGACCCCTGGAAACACCATATATTTT
CDR3 length: 12; V gene: TRBV5-4; D gene: NA; J gene: TRBJ2-5; clone size: NA; CDR3 protein: CASSSSQETQYF; CDR3 DNA: TGTGCCAGCAGCTCCAGTCAAGAGACCCAGTACTTC
CDR3 length: 16; V gene: TRBV5-1; D gene: TRBD2; J gene: TRBJ2-3; clone size: once; CDR3 protein: CASSYGLAGITDTQYF; CDR3 DNA: TGCGCCAGCAGCTACGGACTAGCGGGGATCACAGATACGCAGTATTTT
CDR3 length: 15; V gene: TRBV6-1; D gene: TRBD2; J gene: TRBJ2-1; clone size: NA; CDR3 protein: CASTRAAGESNEQFF; CDR3 DNA: TGTGCCAGCACCCGGGCGGCGGGAGAGTCGAATGAGCAGTTCTTC
CDR3 length: 10; V gene: TRBV29-1; D gene: NA; J gene: TRBJ2-5; clone size: NA; CDR3 protein: CSGAQETQYF; CDR3 DNA: TGCAGCGGGGCCCAAGAGACCCAGTACTTC
CDR3 length: 19; V gene: TRBV7-2; D gene: NA; J gene: TRBJ2-3; clone size: NA; CDR3 protein: CASSLGPRLLDSLTDTQYF; CDR3 DNA: TGTGCCAGCAGCTTAGGGCCTAGGCTCCTAGACAGCCTCACAGATACGCAGTATTTT
CDR3 length: 13; V gene: TRBV7-8; D gene: NA; J gene: TRBJ1-2; clone size: NA; CDR3 protein: CASSLGAFGGYTF; CDR3 DNA: TGTGCCAGCAGCTTAGGGGCTTTTGGGGGCTACACCTTC